These 28 T cell receptor beta chains originate from one sample sequenced in a study of blood T cell repertoires in COVID-19. Profiled with immunoSEQ multiplex PCR; TCRdb holds only in-frame clones, not every one. The data hold roughly 100,000 clones, with about 72% observed a single time. What was sequenced was peripheral blood. The receptor set was obtained from a man aged 60 to 69 with active or convalescent COVID-19.

V usage is TRBV6-1 and J usage is TRBJ2-1; 13 bases agree with TRBD2. CDR3 length equals 15 residues. Germline CDR1 and CDR2: MNHNS and SASEGT. V lost 3 bases and J lost 7; bases outside the gene matches: 3. CDR3 sequence: CASSEELAGGNEQFF. In DNA form, the CDR3 reads TGTGCCAGCAGTGAGGAACTAGCGGGAGGGAATGAGCAGTTCTTC.

This clone was counted a single time. This chain connects TRBV6-6 to TRBJ1-3, with TRBD1 matching over 8 bases. V trimming: 4 bases; J trimming: 2 bases; junction bases outside the gene matches: 4. The germline V gene encodes CDR1 MNHNY and CDR2 SVGAGI (reference sequence). This CDR3 spans 15 amino acids. CDR3 protein: CASSSTGVAGNTIYF. CDR3 bases: TGTGCCAGCAGTTCGACAGGGGTTGCTGGAAACACCATATATTTT.

A single count supports this clone. The chain recombines TRBV28 with TRBJ2-2; D is unclear. The CDR3 sequence is 12 residues long. Trimming cost V 6 bases and J 6 bases, with 8 bases left between them. Germline CDR1 MDHEN, CDR2 SYDVKM. CDR3 DNA: TGTGCCAGCAGATCCCCCGCCGGGGAGCTGTTTTTT. This translates into CASRSPAGELFF.

This clone was detected a few times. The rearrangement links TRBV6-2 or TRBV6-3 to TRBJ1-5; 12 bases are shared with TRBD1. The length of the CDR3 is 16 residues. Trimming at V came to 3 bases and at J to 7 bases, leaving 7 bases not matched to a gene. CDR1 is MNHEY, CDR2 SVGEGT, per germline. CDR3 bases: TGTGCCAGCAGTTATGCCAGGGACAGGGGGCTCCAGCCCCAGCATTTT. It yields the protein CASSYARDRGLQPQHF.

The chain uses TRBV5-5 and TRBJ2-2, with no clear D. Germline V lookup: CDR1 SGHKS, CDR2 YYEKEE (reference sequence). Trimming took 4 bases from V and 6 from J, leaving 13 bases between them. This CDR3 is 14 amino acids long. CDR3 nucleotides: TGTGCCAGCAGCCTACCTGACACTTCCGGGGAGCTGTTTTTT. Its translation: CASSLPDTSGELFF.

V usage is TRBV4-2 and J usage is TRBJ1-2; TRBD1 might be the D (6 bases). Germline CDR1 is LGHNA and CDR2 is YNFKEQ. The V end was cut by 0 bases, the J end by 8 bases, with 16 bases between. The CDR3 is made up of 15 amino acids. The CDR3 DNA sequence: TGTGCCAGCAGCCAAGATATTAGAAGGGGGATCGGCTACACCTTC. This encodes CASSQDIRRGIGYTF.

The chain recombines TRBV29-1 with TRBJ1-1; a weak D match, TRBD1 (5 bases). Trimming removed 4 bases at V and 5 bases at J, with 14 bases between. The germline gives CDR1 SQVTM, CDR2 ANQGSEA. The CDR3 length is 13 residues. The CDR3 protein is CSVGPGEGTEAFF. CDR3 nucleotides: TGCAGCGTTGGCCCGGGGGAGGGAACTGAAGCTTTCTTT.

V and J are TRBV9 and TRBJ2-2; D is possibly TRBD2 (6 bases). Germline CDR1 SGDLS, CDR2 YYNGEE. Trimming removed 4 bases from V and 6 bases from J, with 13 bases in between. The CDR3 is 14 amino acids. CDR3 bases: TGTGCCAGCAGCTGGGGGGAAAGCCCCGGGGAGCTGTTTTTT. This codes for CASSWGESPGELFF.

The chain links TRBV18 to TRBJ2-1, with 8 bases aligning to TRBD2. CDR3 length equals 15 residues. CDR1 is KGHSH, CDR2 LQKENI, per germline. The V gene end was trimmed by 6 bases and the J gene end by 7 bases; junction bases not matched to a gene: 11. The DNA for the CDR3 is TGTGCCAGCTCCAGGGGACTAGAGGAGAGGAATGAGCAGTTCTTC. This sequence encodes CASSRGLEERNEQFF.

This clone occurred once. V gene TRBV27 combines with J gene TRBJ2-5, with a weak D call TRBD2 (5 bases). The CDR3 is made up of 13 amino acids. V lost 6 bases and J lost 3, with 11 bases in between. CDR1 and CDR2 from the germline V gene are MNHEY and SMNVEV (reference sequence). CDR3 nucleotide sequence: TGTGCCAGCAGCCCCTTCGGGGAAGAGACCCAGTACTTC. Amino acids: CASSPFGEETQYF.

Turning to this clone: One end of the junction is discordant with germline, which a read error may explain. The chain uses TRBV2 and TRBJ2-1, with D unclear. The CDR3 has 13 amino acids. Per the germline V gene, CDR1 is SNHLY and CDR2 is FYNNEI. The CDR3 loop is CASIQSLNNKQFF. CDR3 DNA sequence: TGTGCCAGCATCCAGTCGCTTAACAATAAGCAGTTCTTC.

V is TRBV5-1 and J is TRBJ1-1; 12 bases are a match to TRBD1. With V trimmed by 1 base and J by 1 base, 8 bases remained unmatched. The CDR3 sequence is 18 residues long. Germline loops: CDR1 SGHRS, CDR2 YFSETQ. The DNA for the CDR3 is TGCGCCAGCAGCTTGTCCCCTACGGGACAGGGGGCGAACACTGAAGCTTTCTTT. This encodes CASSLSPTGQGANTEAFF.

The count of this clone is one. DNA for the CDR3: TGCGCCAGCAGCTTTCGGAGCGGGGTGGCGGAGACCCAGTACTTC. Translated: CASSFRSGVAETQYF. This chain links TRBV5-1 with TRBJ2-5; the match to TRBD2 covers 7 bases. This CDR3 spans 15 amino acids. Germline V gives CDR1 SGHRS, CDR2 YFSETQ. The ends lost 2 bases at V and 5 bases at J; junction bases unmatched: 9. Drawing the rest from reference TRBV5-1 and TRBJ2-5, the complete variable domain is KAGVTQTPRYLIKTRGQQVTLSCSPISGHRSVSWYQQTPGQGLQFLFEYFSETQRNKGNFPGRFSGRQFSNSRSEMNVSTLELGDSALYLCASSFRSGVAETQYFGPGTRLLVL.

The rearrangement uses TRBV19 and TRBJ2-6, with TRBD1 as a possible D gene (5 bases). Trimming cost V 7 bases and J 4 bases, with 14 bases left between them. This CDR3 has 15 residues. The germline CDR1 and CDR2 sequences are LNHDA and SQIVND (reference sequence). The CDR3 DNA reads TGTGCCAGTACCGTCAGGGCTTCAGGGGCCAACGTCCTGACTTTC. Translated, it gives CASTVRASGANVLTF.

V usage is TRBV27 and J usage is TRBJ2-3; 8 bases are shared with TRBD2. From germline, CDR1 is MNHEY and CDR2 SMNVEV (reference sequence). Trimming at V came to 6 bases and at J to 4 bases, leaving 3 bases not matched to a gene. There are 13 residues in the CDR3. The CDR3 sequence: CASRAGVADTQYF. Written as DNA, the CDR3 is TGTGCCAGCAGAGCGGGAGTGGCAGATACGCAGTATTTT.

CDR3 amino acids: CASNPLWTGGETQYF. In DNA, the CDR3 is TGTGCCAGCAACCCACTGTGGACAGGGGGCGAGACCCAGTACTTC. The chain is built from TRBV7-8 and TRBJ2-5; TRBD1 matches 11 bases. CDR1 and CDR2 from the germline V gene are SGHVS and FQNEAQ. V lost 7 bases, J lost 5 bases, and 9 bases stayed unmatched. This CDR3 is 15 amino acids long.

The CDR3 region has the DNA TGCGCCAGCAGCCAAGGGCCAGCGGGAATCTACAATGAGCAGTTCTTC. Residues: CASSQGPAGIYNEQFF. The chain links TRBV4-1 to TRBJ2-1; 7 bases map to TRBD2. Germline loops: CDR1 MGHRA, CDR2 YSYEKL. The CDR3 extends over 16 amino acids. The junction had 6 bases not matched to a gene; V was cut back by 1 base and J by 3 bases.

This clone was observed a single time. The chain couples TRBV6-1 to TRBJ1-2; TRBD1 matches at 7 bases. CDR3 length: 14 residues. V lost 5 bases, J lost 4 bases, and 7 bases stayed unmatched. Germline V lookup: CDR1 MNHNS, CDR2 SASEGT. DNA for the CDR3: TGTGCCAGCAGTTCCCAGGGGGTGGGCTATGGCTACACCTTC. Its translation is CASSSQGVGYGYTF.

The CDR3, as DNA: TGTGCCAGCAGCCTTAACAGGTTCAGCGGGGAGCTGTTTTTT. Translated, it gives CASSLNRFSGELFF. The chain joins TRBV14 to TRBJ2-2; tentative D call: TRBD1 (5 bases). V was pared by 4 bases and J by 7 bases, with 13 bases between. CDR1 is SGHDN, CDR2 FVKESK, per germline. The CDR3 extends over 14 amino acids.

The chain is built from TRBV9 and TRBJ1-2, with D tentatively TRBD1 (6 bases). Germline V gene lookup returns CDR1 SGDLS and CDR2 YYNGEE. V was clipped by 3 bases and J by 5 bases, with 26 bases between them. The CDR3 is 18 amino acids. CDR3 loop: CASSGFVAGGGSYYGYTF. The CDR3 DNA reads as TGTGCCAGCAGCGGATTCGTCGCGGGGGGCGGGAGTTATTATGGCTACACCTTC.

This rearrangement joins TRBV5-1 to TRBJ1-2; 7 nucleotides align to TRBD1. From germline, CDR1 is SGHRS and CDR2 YFSETQ. V lost 0 bases to trimming and J lost 4 bases; unmatched junction nucleotides: 3. The CDR3 contains 14 residues. CDR3 amino acids: CASSLAGDSYGYTF. CDR3 sequence (DNA): TGCGCCAGCAGCTTGGCGGGGGACAGCTATGGCTACACCTTC.

V gene TRBV21-1 combines with J gene TRBJ2-1; TRBD1, the table's D call, lacks a check against the DNA. TRBV21-1 constitutes a pseudogene. This CDR3 region has 18 residues. The CDR3, as DNA: TGTGCCAGCAGCAATACAGGGGGCGCTTTGGCGGGCCACAATGAGCAGTTCTTC. It specifies CASSNTGGALAGHNEQFF.

V usage is TRBV7-2 and J usage is TRBJ2-5; 8 nucleotides match TRBD1. Trimming cost V 2 bases and J 2 bases; bases outside gene matches: 1. The CDR3 loop spans 14 amino acids. Germline loops: CDR1 SGHTA, CDR2 FQGNSA. The CDR3 DNA reads as TGTGCCAGCAGCTTAAACAGGGGGCAAGAGACCCAGTACTTC. Translation: CASSLNRGQETQYF.

The V call is TRBV20-1, the J call TRBJ1-2; unclear D gene. The CDR3 length is 15 residues. Trimming cost V 3 bases and J 0 bases, with 14 bases left between them. Germline CDR1 is DFQATT and CDR2 is SNEGSKA (reference sequence). CDR3 bases: TGCAGTGCTAGTATGAGGGCCCAAGCTAACTATGGCTACACCTTC. Its translation: CSASMRAQANYGYTF.

This chain joins TRBV19 and TRBJ1-4, with 9 bases fitting TRBD1. J lost 8 bases, V lost 7 bases, and 11 bases had no gene match. This CDR3 comprises 15 residues. In germline, CDR1 is LNHDA, CDR2 SQIVND (reference sequence). The CDR3 sequence is CASTHMPGQGEKLFF. In DNA form, the CDR3 reads TGTGCCAGTACCCATATGCCGGGACAGGGCGAAAAACTGTTTTTT.

V usage is TRBV3-1 (or the pseudogene TRBV3-2) and J usage is TRBJ2-2; TRBD1 matches at 9 bases. Germline V gives CDR1 LGHDT, CDR2 YNNKEL (reference sequence). This CDR3 has 15 amino acids. J lost 5 bases, V lost 3 bases, and 4 bases had no gene match. CDR3 protein: CASSQGQGVTGELFF. In nucleotides, the CDR3 is TGTGCCAGCAGCCAGGGACAGGGAGTAACCGGGGAGCTGTTTTTT.

The chain links TRBV6-5 to TRBJ2-7; tentatively, D is TRBD1 (6 bases). Germline V CDR1 and CDR2: MNHEY, SVGAGI. V was trimmed by 6 bases and J by 5 bases, leaving 20 bases between them. This CDR3 has 15 residues. CDR3 DNA sequence: TGTGCCAGCAGAACAGGGTACGGGGATGTGGACGAGCAGTACGTC. Encoded protein: CASRTGYGDVDEQYV.

The rearrangement joins TRBV25-1 to TRBJ1-1; TRBD1 matches at 7 bases. Germline trimming cut 6 bases from V and 4 bases from J; bases unmatched to any gene: 2. The CDR3 is 12 residues long. Germline CDR1 reads MGHDK; CDR2 reads SYGVNS. CDR3: CASSRGTTEAFF. The CDR3 DNA sequence: TGTGCCAGCAGCAGGGGGACCACTGAAGCTTTCTTT.